These 15 T cell receptor beta chains share one sample of origin, sequenced in a study of vaccination and CD4 T cells after COVID-19. As for treatment: approximately nine-day PBMC culture with coronavirus spike peptide pools or control peptides (ViraFEST assay). The Oncomine TCR Beta short-read assay was applied to DNA of cultured CD4+ T cells. Each CDR3 protein gets one entry after TCRdb re-called the PCR reads with MiXCR. The sample has fewer than 20,000 distinct CDR3 sequences, approximately 40% seen once. What these receptors recognize is not known. Sequenced sample: CD4+ T cells from blood, cultured in vitro. The receptor set was obtained from a human donor who had recovered from COVID-19.

This clonotype was detected a few times. The rearrangement uses TRBV12-3 or TRBV12-4 and TRBJ2-7, with unresolved D. Trimming removed 5 bases from V and 3 bases from J, with 14 bases in between. The CDR3 extends over 14 amino acids. Here the CDR3 reads CASSIGSWGYEQYF. The CDR3 DNA reads as TGTGCCAGCAGTATCGGATCCTGGGGCTACGAGCAGTACTTC.

This chain joins TRBV12-3 or TRBV12-4 and TRBJ1-5; a weak D match, TRBD1 (5 bases). CDR3 length equals 13 residues. Deletions cut 7 bases from V and 4 bases from J, with 11 bases between. CDR3: CASKGRANQPQHF. CDR3 coding DNA: TGTGCCAGCAAGGGCAGGGCTAATCAGCCCCAGCATTTT.

The rearrangement uses TRBV28 and TRBJ1-5; TRBD1 matches at 7 bases. Germline V gene sequence: CDR1 MDHEN, CDR2 SYDVKM. The CDR3 contains 15 residues. Trimming at V came to 7 bases and at J to 4 bases, leaving 10 bases not matched to a gene. The CDR3 here is CASTPALTGNQPQHF. The DNA of the CDR3 is TGTGCCAGCACCCCTGCCCTGACAGGGAATCAGCCCCAGCATTTT.

This clonotype was detected a few times. The chain combines TRBV2 with TRBJ1-5; D may be TRBD1 (5 bases). CDR1 SNHLY and CDR2 FYNNEI come from the germline V gene. V was trimmed by 6 bases and J by 3 bases, leaving 12 bases between them. This CDR3 is 14 amino acids long. Here the CDR3 DNA reads TGTGCCAGCAGAGGGACTTCCAACAATCAGCCCCAGCATTTT. It encodes CASRGTSNNQPQHF.

The V call is TRBV30, the J call TRBJ1-1; D might be TRBD1 (5 bases). There are 13 residues in the CDR3. V was cut by 3 bases and J by 2 bases, with 10 bases left in between. Germline lookup yields CDR1 GTSNPN and CDR2 SVGIG (reference sequence). The DNA of the CDR3 is TGTGCCTGGAGGGGGGTGGGAAACACTGAAGCTTTCTTT. Its translation: CAWRGVGNTEAFF.

The chain joins TRBV6-1 to TRBJ1-5; tentatively, D is TRBD1 (5 bases). The V gene lost 5 bases and the J gene lost 8 bases, with 16 bases spanning the gap. The germline V gene has CDR1 MNHNS and CDR2 SASEGT. The CDR3 has 14 residues. The CDR3 spells CASSRRGVAKPQHF. CDR3 coding DNA: TGTGCCAGCAGTAGAAGAGGGGTCGCAAAGCCCCAGCATTTT.

CDR3 sequence: CASSMVGRQSTDTQYF. CDR3 DNA sequence: TGTGCCAGTAGTATGGTTGGGAGACAAAGCACAGATACGCAGTATTTT. The chain is built from TRBV19 and TRBJ2-3; a weak D match, TRBD2 (5 bases). CDR3 length equals 16 residues. Germline lookup yields CDR1 LNHDA and CDR2 SQIVND (reference sequence). Trimming cost V 3 bases and J 0 bases, with 13 bases left between them.

This clonotype was counted between two and nine times. The V gene is TRBV30, the J gene TRBJ1-1; no clear D gene. CDR3 length: 13 amino acids. Germline CDR1 reads GTSNPN; CDR2 reads SVGIG (reference sequence). Between the trimmed V and J ends, which lost 4 bases and 5 bases, there was a span of 14 bases. The CDR3 DNA follows: TGTGCCTGGAACGAGGGCCTGGGTACTGAAGCTTTCTTT. It encodes CAWNEGLGTEAFF.

CDR3 in DNA: TGCAGTGCTAGAGGGACAGGAAAAACTAATAGCAATCAGCCCCAGCATTTT. Amino acid sequence: CSARGTGKTNSNQPQHF. V usage is TRBV20-1 and J usage is TRBJ1-5, with TRBD1 identical over 7 bases. Germline V CDR1 and CDR2: DFQATT, SNEGSKA (reference sequence). V was pared by 1 base and J by 0 bases, with 9 bases of the junction left unmatched. There are 17 residues in the CDR3.

This clonotype was seen only a few times. The J gene is TRBJ2-7, the V gene TRBV20-1, with 7 bases aligning to TRBD1. Germline V gene data show CDR1 as DFQATT and CDR2 as SNEGSKA (reference sequence). V was clipped by 0 bases and J by 3 bases; unmatched bases: 8. CDR3 length: 15 residues. The CDR3 here is CSARDLAGGFYEQYF. The CDR3, as DNA: TGCAGTGCTAGAGATCTGGCAGGGGGATTCTACGAGCAGTACTTC.

This clonotype showed up just a few times. V gene TRBV6-5 combines with J gene TRBJ2-7; 9 bases agree with TRBD1. Germline V lookup: CDR1 MNHEY, CDR2 SVGAGI. CDR3 length: 16 amino acids. V lost 0 bases to trimming and J lost 3 bases; unmatched junction nucleotides: 6. This chain's CDR3 is CASSYSPGQGSYEQYF. DNA of the CDR3: TGTGCCAGCAGTTACTCTCCGGGACAGGGAAGCTACGAGCAGTACTTC.

This clonotype was recorded a few times. The V and J genes are TRBV20-1 and TRBJ2-2; D remains ambiguous. This CDR3 is built from 13 residues. The V end was cut by 3 bases, the J end by 1 base, with 6 bases between. Germline V CDR1 and CDR2: DFQATT, SNEGSKA (reference sequence). CDR3: CSASPVNTGELFF. The CDR3 nucleotides read TGCAGTGCTAGTCCGGTGAACACCGGGGAGCTGTTTTTT.

The table lists this clonotype with a few counts. The V call is TRBV7-6, the J call TRBJ1-1; 10 nucleotides align to TRBD1. The CDR3 has 15 residues. The germline V gene has CDR1 SGHVS and CDR2 FNYEAQ. Trimming at V came to 4 bases and at J to 1 base, leaving 3 bases not matched to a gene. In nucleotides, the CDR3 is TGTGCCAGCAGCTCTCGACAGGGGGCGAACACTGAAGCTTTCTTT. It specifies CASSSRQGANTEAFF.

The V gene is TRBV2, the J gene TRBJ1-1, with 7 bases aligning to TRBD1. V shed 5 bases, J shed 5 bases, and the junction held 8 bases outside the gene matches. CDR3 length: 14 amino acids. CDR1 is SNHLY and CDR2 is FYNNEI in the germline V gene. The CDR3 reads CASSKTQGRTEAFF. The CDR3 nucleotides are TGTGCCAGCAGTAAGACACAGGGGCGGACTGAAGCTTTCTTT.

The chain has TRBV20-1 and TRBJ1-5, with D tentatively TRBD1 (5 bases). Germline V gives CDR1 DFQATT, CDR2 SNEGSKA (reference sequence). The CDR3 is 16 amino acids. V lost 6 bases and J 4 bases, leaving 22 bases between the germline ends. For the CDR3, the DNA is TGCAGTGCCCCGACAGTGCCGGGGGACGCGAATCAGCCCCAGCATTTT. Protein: CSAPTVPGDANQPQHF.